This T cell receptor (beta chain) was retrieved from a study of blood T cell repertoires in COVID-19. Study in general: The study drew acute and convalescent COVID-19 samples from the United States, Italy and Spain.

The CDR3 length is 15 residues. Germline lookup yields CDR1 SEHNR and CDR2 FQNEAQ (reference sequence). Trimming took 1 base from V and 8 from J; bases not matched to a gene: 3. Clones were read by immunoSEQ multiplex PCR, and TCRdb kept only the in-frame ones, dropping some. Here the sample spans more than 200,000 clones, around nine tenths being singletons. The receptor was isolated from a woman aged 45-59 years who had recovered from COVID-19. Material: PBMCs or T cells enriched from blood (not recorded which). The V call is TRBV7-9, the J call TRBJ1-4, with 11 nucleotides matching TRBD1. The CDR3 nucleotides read TGTGCCAGCAGCTTAGAGGGACAGGGGGACGAAAAACTGTTTTTT. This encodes CASSLEGQGDEKLFF.